This TCR beta chain was sequenced during a study of cytomegalovirus exposure and HLA in healthy donors. A few counts support this clone. The antigen is not known. Although they were nominally healthy when sampled, donors likely had unrecorded immune exposures. Trimming stripped 2 bases from V and 0 bases from J, with 7 bases between. Germline V gives CDR1 SGHVS, CDR2 FQNEAQ. The CDR3 totals 14 residues. The primer mix had 60 Vbeta and 13 Jbeta primers. TCRdb's copy holds only in-frame clones and misses some; the assay was immunoSEQ multiplex PCR. Here the sample spans more than 60,000 clones, around 70% being singletons. Overall study findings and caveats: Association of a missense DCLRE1C variant with TCR beta V- and J-gene trimming was reported in a later analysis. A prior analysis recorded that most TCR beta V segments were productive about 87% or about 30% of the time.

Sequencing was performed on PBMCs. The TCR originated in a man aged 35-49 years in good health and CMV-seropositive. The J gene is TRBJ2-5, the V gene TRBV7-8; D is unclear. CDR3 sequence (DNA): TGTGCCAGCAGCTTAACCAGGAACCAAGAGACCCAGTACTTC. This sequence encodes CASSLTRNQETQYF.